The 23 T cell receptor beta chains below come from one sample, sequenced in a study of blood T cell repertoires in COVID-19. The method was immunoSEQ multiplex PCR; TCRdb's version includes in-frame clones alone and lacks a portion of them. The table has 200,000 to 250,000 clones, about nine tenths seen once. Sequencing used PBMCs or T cells enriched from blood (not recorded which). These receptors were collected from a woman in her forties with acute COVID-19.

V gene TRBV7-8 combines with J gene TRBJ2-2; TRBD2 is a possible D gene (6 bases). CDR3 length: 14 residues. V lost 7 bases to trimming and J lost 6 bases, with 15 bases between them. From germline, CDR1 is SGHVS and CDR2 FQNEAQ. For the CDR3, the DNA is TGTGCCAGCACCCTTCTGGAGGGGTCCGGGGAGCTGTTTTTT. This translates into CASTLLEGSGELFF. The full variable domain, in which reference TRBV7-8 and TRBJ2-2 provide the parts outside the CDR3, is GAGVSQSPRYKVAKRGQDVALRCDPISGHVSLFWYQQALGQGPEFLTYFQNEAQLDKSGLPSDRFFAERPEGSVSTLKIQRTQQEDSAVYLCASTLLEGSGELFFGEGSRLTVL.

This sequence joins TRBV2 and TRBJ2-7; weak D call: TRBD1 (5 bases). The germline V and J ends were trimmed by 8 bases and 0 bases, with 23 bases remaining between them. CDR1 is SNHLY, CDR2 FYNNEI, per germline. The CDR3 is made up of 17 amino acids. The CDR3 bases are TGTGCCAGCGAAACGGTCTCTGGGGCTTACCACTCCTACGAGCAGTACTTC. As protein: CASETVSGAYHSYEQYF.

The rearrangement uses TRBV5-1 and TRBJ2-7, with 9 positions matching TRBD2. J lost 3 bases, V lost 1 base, and 2 bases had no gene match. The V gene's germline CDR1 is SGHRS and CDR2 YFSETQ. This CDR3 has 14 amino acids. The CDR3 spells CASSLKRGDYEQYF. The CDR3 region has the DNA TGCGCCAGCAGCTTGAAGCGGGGGGACTACGAGCAGTACTTC.

This rearrangement joins TRBV2 to TRBJ2-7; a possible D gene is TRBD2 (6 bases). V gave up 2 bases and J gave up 3 bases, with 11 bases separating them. Germline V gene data show CDR1 as SNHLY and CDR2 as FYNNEI. CDR3 length: 14 amino acids. Here the CDR3 reads CASSEPLANYEQYF. In nucleotides, the CDR3 is TGTGCCAGCAGTGAACCCCTAGCGAACTACGAGCAGTACTTC.

The chain uses TRBV12-5 and TRBJ1-1; TRBD1 matches 7 bases. V shed 5 bases, J shed 4 bases, and the junction held 4 bases outside the gene matches. The germline V gene encodes CDR1 LGHNT and CDR2 FRNRAP. This CDR3 contains 13 residues. The CDR3 region has the DNA TGTGCTAGTGGTAGGGGGCGCGGCACTGAAGCTTTCTTT. It translates to CASGRGRGTEAFF.

The chain carries TRBV25-1 and TRBJ2-1; the match to TRBD1 covers 9 bases. Per the germline V gene, CDR1 is MGHDK and CDR2 is SYGVNS. This CDR3 contains 16 residues. V shed 3 bases, J shed 2 bases, and the junction held 5 bases outside the gene matches. CDR3 in DNA: TGTGCCAGCAGTGATCGGGGACAGGGACCCTACAATGAGCAGTTCTTC. Its protein is CASSDRGQGPYNEQFF.

V and J are TRBV3-1 (or the pseudogene TRBV3-2) and TRBJ1-6, with a weak D call TRBD1 (5 bases). Per germline, CDR1 LGHDT and CDR2 YNNKEL (reference sequence). The CDR3 is 14 residues long. Trimming shortened V by 3 bases and J by 10 bases, and 13 bases separated the two germline ends. CDR3: CASSQWGEPSPLHF. The CDR3 coding sequence is TGTGCCAGCAGCCAGTGGGGGGAACCATCACCCCTCCACTTT.

The chain recombines TRBV29-1 with TRBJ1-1; 8 bases align to TRBD1. The ends lost 5 bases at V and 3 bases at J; junction bases unmatched: 5. In germline, CDR1 is SQVTM, CDR2 ANQGSEA. CDR3 length: 13 residues. The CDR3 coding sequence is TGCAGCGTTATACAGGGGGTCGACACTGAAGCTTTCTTT. It codes for CSVIQGVDTEAFF.

This clone has at least ten counts. The chain has TRBV3-1 (or the pseudogene TRBV3-2) and TRBJ1-1; D is undetermined. V lost 6 bases and J 4 bases, leaving 12 bases between the germline ends. The length of the CDR3 is 13 residues. Germline lookup yields CDR1 LGHDT and CDR2 YNNKEL (reference sequence). The CDR3 nucleotides read TGTGCCAGCAGTTCCATATCCGGCACTGAAGCTTTCTTT. This sequence encodes CASSSISGTEAFF.

The V gene is TRBV29-1, the J gene TRBJ1-2; no clear D gene. The CDR3 sequence is 11 residues long. The germline V gene encodes CDR1 SQVTM and CDR2 ANQGSEA. V was cut by 4 bases and J by 8 bases, with 11 bases left in between. CDR3: CSVAYSRGYTF. For the CDR3, the DNA is TGCAGCGTTGCTTACTCTCGGGGCTACACCTTC. The entire variable domain, with the rest obtained from reference TRBV29-1 and TRBJ1-2, is as follows: SAVISQKPSRDICQRGTSLTIQCQVDSQVTMMFWYRQQPGQSLTLIATANQGSEATYESGFVIDKFPISRPNLTFSTLTVSNMSPEDSSIYLCSVAYSRGYTFGSGTRLTVV.

V and J are TRBV7-9 and TRBJ2-5; TRBD1 might be the D (6 bases). With 5 bases removed from V and 1 base from J, the gap between germline ends came to 14 bases. The CDR3 runs 15 residues. The germline gives CDR1 SEHNR, CDR2 FQNEAQ (reference sequence). CDR3 residues: CASSPRGVFQETQYF. Written as DNA, the CDR3 is TGTGCCAGCAGCCCCAGGGGAGTTTTCCAAGAGACCCAGTACTTC.

The chain uses TRBV2 and TRBJ1-2; TRBD1 matches 11 bases. Trimming at V came to 4 bases and at J to 5 bases, leaving 3 bases not matched to a gene. The CDR3 extends over 14 amino acids. Germline V gene sequence: CDR1 SNHLY, CDR2 FYNNEI. The CDR3 is CASSGGQGGYGYTF. The CDR3 nucleotides are TGTGCCAGCAGTGGGGGACAGGGGGGATATGGCTACACCTTC.

V usage is TRBV27 and J usage is TRBJ1-2, with TRBD1 matching over 9 bases. The CDR3 is 14 residues long. Germline values: CDR1 MNHEY, CDR2 SMNVEV (reference sequence). V shed 5 bases and J 8 bases; nucleotides not matched to a gene: 9. The CDR3 region is CASSPGQGGKGYTF. CDR3 DNA sequence: TGTGCCAGCAGTCCGGGACAGGGTGGCAAGGGCTACACCTTC.

The chain has TRBV5-6 and TRBJ1-2, with D unclear. The CDR3 runs to 14 residues. CDR1 and CDR2 from the germline V gene are SGHDT and YYEEEE. The V gene lost 2 bases and the J gene lost 8 bases, with 16 bases spanning the gap. CDR3 in amino acids: CASSLGGSIQGYTF. The DNA of the CDR3 is TGTGCCAGCAGCTTAGGCGGATCTATCCAGGGCTACACCTTC.

The chain links TRBV29-1 to TRBJ1-4, with D unresolved. This CDR3 region has 11 residues. Trimming pared 4 bases from V and 8 bases from J, leaving 8 bases between. CDR1 is SQVTM and CDR2 is ANQGSEA in the germline V gene. This chain's CDR3 is CSVVTPEKLFF. As DNA, the CDR3 is TGCAGCGTTGTCACACCCGAAAAACTGTTTTTT.

This rearrangement joins TRBV5-1 to TRBJ1-1; 8 bases are shared with TRBD1. The germline V gene encodes CDR1 SGHRS and CDR2 YFSETQ. J gave up 2 bases and V 4 bases, and 4 bases lay outside the gene matches. The CDR3 is made up of 14 amino acids. The CDR3 reads CASSVQGANTEAFF. CDR3 sequence (DNA): TGCGCCAGCAGCGTTCAGGGGGCAAACACTGAAGCTTTCTTT. Drawing the rest from reference TRBV5-1 and TRBJ1-1, the complete variable domain is KAGVTQTPRYLIKTRGQQVTLSCSPISGHRSVSWYQQTPGQGLQFLFEYFSETQRNKGNFPGRFSGRQFSNSRSEMNVSTLELGDSALYLCASSVQGANTEAFFGQGTRLTVV.

V gene TRBV2 combines with J gene TRBJ2-7, with 11 bases lining up with TRBD2. Germline loops: CDR1 SNHLY, CDR2 FYNNEI. There are 15 residues in the CDR3. With 6 bases clipped from V and 9 bases from J, the junction kept 13 bases outside the gene matches. CDR3 in DNA: TGTGCCAGCAGCCCTCGGACTAGCGGGCTTGATGGGCAGTACTTC. The encoded protein is CASSPRTSGLDGQYF.

This clone appeared a single time. This rearrangement joins TRBV18 to TRBJ1-1; D is unresolved. The CDR3 has 12 amino acids. The germline V and J ends were trimmed by 4 bases and 0 bases, with 3 bases remaining between them. From germline, CDR1 is KGHSH and CDR2 LQKENI. In nucleotides, the CDR3 is TGTGCCAGCTCACTTATGAACACTGAAGCTTTCTTT. Encoded protein: CASSLMNTEAFF.

V usage is TRBV2 and J usage is TRBJ2-4, with TRBD1 as a possible D gene (6 bases). Germline CDR1 SNHLY, CDR2 FYNNEI. This CDR3 has 15 amino acids. The V and J ends lost 2 bases and 0 bases respectively, with 8 bases between them. The CDR3 loop is CASSEQGLAKNIQYF. CDR3 nucleotide sequence: TGTGCCAGCAGTGAACAGGGGTTAGCCAAAAACATTCAGTACTTC.

This chain uses TRBV19 with TRBJ1-1; D gene unclear. This CDR3 has 14 amino acids. The ends were cut back, 4 bases at V and 1 base at J, with 10 bases in the middle. Germline CDR1 is LNHDA and CDR2 is SQIVND (reference sequence). In nucleotides, the CDR3 is TGTGCCAGTAGTACCTCGACAAGGAACACTGAAGCTTTCTTT. Protein: CASSTSTRNTEAFF.

This chain joins TRBV7-2 and TRBJ1-1, with a tentative D call TRBD1 (5 bases). The CDR3 sequence is 12 residues long. Per the germline V gene, CDR1 is SGHTA and CDR2 is FQGNSA. The V end lost 4 bases, the J end lost 4 bases, and 7 bases lay between the germline ends. The CDR3 is CASSSGGTEAFF. In nucleotides, the CDR3 is TGTGCCAGCAGCTCGGGGGGCACTGAAGCTTTCTTT.

The gene calls are TRBV7-7 and TRBJ2-2; 9 bases fit TRBD1. V was pared by 5 bases and J by 5 bases, with 9 bases of the junction left unmatched. This CDR3 spans 16 amino acids. CDR1 and CDR2 from the germline V gene are SSHAT and FNYEAQ (reference sequence). The CDR3 bases are TGTGCCAGCAGCCCAACAGGGGGCGCCGGGACCGGGGAGCTGTTTTTT. It translates to CASSPTGGAGTGELFF.

The V call is TRBV18, the J call TRBJ2-4, with 10 bases that match TRBD1. The CDR3 totals 15 residues. Germline V CDR1 and CDR2: KGHSH, LQKENI. V gave up 5 bases and J gave up 4 bases; unmatched junction bases: 5. The CDR3 region is CASSATGGAKNIQYF. The CDR3 DNA reads TGTGCCAGCTCAGCGACAGGGGGCGCGAAAAACATTCAGTACTTC.